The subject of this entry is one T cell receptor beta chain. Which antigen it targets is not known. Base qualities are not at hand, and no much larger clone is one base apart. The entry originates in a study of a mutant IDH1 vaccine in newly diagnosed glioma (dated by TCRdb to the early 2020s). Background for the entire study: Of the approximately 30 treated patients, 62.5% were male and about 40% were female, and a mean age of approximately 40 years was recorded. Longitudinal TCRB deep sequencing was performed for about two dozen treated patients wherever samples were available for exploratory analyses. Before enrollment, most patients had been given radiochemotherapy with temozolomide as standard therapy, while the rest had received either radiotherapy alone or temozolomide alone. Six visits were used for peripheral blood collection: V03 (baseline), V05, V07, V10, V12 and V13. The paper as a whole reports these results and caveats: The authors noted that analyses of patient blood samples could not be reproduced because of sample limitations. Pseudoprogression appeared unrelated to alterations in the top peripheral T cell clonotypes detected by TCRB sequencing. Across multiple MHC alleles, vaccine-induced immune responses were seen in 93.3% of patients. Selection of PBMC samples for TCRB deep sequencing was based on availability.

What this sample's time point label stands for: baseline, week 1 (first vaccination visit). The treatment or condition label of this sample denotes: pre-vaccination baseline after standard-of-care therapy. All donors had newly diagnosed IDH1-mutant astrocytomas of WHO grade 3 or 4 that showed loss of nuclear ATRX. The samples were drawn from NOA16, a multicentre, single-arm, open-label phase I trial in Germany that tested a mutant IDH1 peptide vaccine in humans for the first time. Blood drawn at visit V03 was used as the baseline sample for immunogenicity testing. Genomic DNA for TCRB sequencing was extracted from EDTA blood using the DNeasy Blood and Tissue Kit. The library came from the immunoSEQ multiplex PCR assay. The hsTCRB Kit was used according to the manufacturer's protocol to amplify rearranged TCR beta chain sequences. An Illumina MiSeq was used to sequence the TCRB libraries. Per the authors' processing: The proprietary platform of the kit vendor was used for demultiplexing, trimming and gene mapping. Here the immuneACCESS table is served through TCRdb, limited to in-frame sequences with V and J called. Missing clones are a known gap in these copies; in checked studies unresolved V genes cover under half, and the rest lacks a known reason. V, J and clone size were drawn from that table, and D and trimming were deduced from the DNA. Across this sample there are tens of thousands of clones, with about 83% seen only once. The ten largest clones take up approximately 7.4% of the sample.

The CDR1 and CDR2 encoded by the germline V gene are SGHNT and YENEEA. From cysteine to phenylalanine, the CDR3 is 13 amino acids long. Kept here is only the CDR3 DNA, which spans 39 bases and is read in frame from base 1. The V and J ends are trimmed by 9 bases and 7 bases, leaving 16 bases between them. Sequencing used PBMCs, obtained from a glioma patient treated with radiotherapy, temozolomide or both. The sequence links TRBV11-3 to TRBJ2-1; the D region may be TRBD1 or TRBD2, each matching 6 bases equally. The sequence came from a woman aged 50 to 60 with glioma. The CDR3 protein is CARRSGGLNEQFF. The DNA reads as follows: TGTGCCAGGAGGAGTGGGGGGCTGAATGAGCAGTTCTTC.